Below are 17 T cell receptor beta chains sequenced from a single sample in a study of control samples from healthy donors and cancer patients. This table comes from immunoSEQ multiplex PCR, and its TCRdb copy is limited to in-frame clones, with some not included. The sample carries about 130,000 clones, approximately 92% recorded once. The sample comprised blood. These receptors were obtained from a man aged 40-55 years in good health.

This chain joins TRBV6-6 and TRBJ1-3; 9 bases map to TRBD1. Germline CDR1 reads MNHNY; CDR2 reads SVGAGI (reference sequence). This CDR3 is 14 amino acids long. J gave up 7 bases and V 0 bases, and 1 base lay outside the gene matches. CDR3 region: CASSYSQGANTIYF. CDR3 in DNA: TGTGCCAGCAGTTACTCACAGGGGGCTAACACCATATATTTT.

The V and J genes are TRBV11-2 and TRBJ1-1; D uncertain. The CDR3 covers 12 residues. Trimming took off 2 bases at V and 8 bases at J, with 9 bases between the two ends. Germline V CDR1 and CDR2: SGHAT, FQNNGV. CDR3 sequence (DNA): TGTGCCAGCAGCTTAAAGATGTTGGAAGCTTTCTTT. It yields the protein CASSLKMLEAFF.

The chain couples TRBV9 to TRBJ2-1; D is ambiguous. CDR1 and CDR2 (germline): SGDLS, YYNGEE. This CDR3 is built from 13 residues. V gave up 2 bases and J gave up 9 bases, with 12 bases separating them. The DNA for the CDR3 is TGTGCCAGCAGCGTGGGCGGTACGGGTGAGCAGTTCTTC. This codes for CASSVGGTGEQFF.

This clone has a handful of counts. The chain uses TRBV7-3 and TRBJ2-2, with 9 bases identical to TRBD1. The J segment lost 5 bases and the V segment lost 8 bases, leaving 6 bases of the junction unmatched. Germline CDR1 SGHTA, CDR2 FQGTGA. The length of the CDR3 is 14 residues. CDR3 sequence: CASGWTGETGELFF. DNA of the CDR3: TGTGCCAGCGGGTGGACAGGGGAAACCGGGGAGCTGTTTTTT.

The J gene is TRBJ1-2, the V gene TRBV10-3; 9 nucleotides align to TRBD1. The CDR3 spans 14 residues. Germline trimming cut 4 bases from V and 6 bases from J; bases unmatched to any gene: 6. Per the germline V gene, CDR1 is ENHRY and CDR2 is SYGVKD. CDR3 in amino acids: CAISAGTGHNGYTF. The CDR3 nucleotides are TGTGCCATCAGTGCCGGGACAGGGCATAATGGCTACACCTTC.

The V gene is TRBV19, the J gene TRBJ2-6; tentatively, D is TRBD2 (7 bases). V was pared by 9 bases and J by 2 bases, with 20 bases between. The CDR3 is made up of 17 amino acids. Germline CDR1 and CDR2: LNHDA and SQIVND (reference sequence). As DNA, the CDR3 is TGTGCCAGCGGGCGGGGGCGCGGGTCGACTGGGGCCAACGTCCTGACTTTC. Protein sequence: CASGRGRGSTGANVLTF. The full variable domain, with the rest looked up from reference TRBV19 and TRBJ2-6, is DGGITQSPKYLFRKEGQNVTLSCEQNLNHDAMYWYRQDPGQGLRLIYYSQIVNDFQKGDIAEGYSVSREKKESFPLTVTSAQKNPTAFYLCASGRGRGSTGANVLTFGAGSRLTVL.

The V gene is TRBV2, the J gene TRBJ1-6, with D maybe TRBD1 (5 bases). V lost 4 bases, J lost 10 bases, and 14 bases lay in between. The CDR3 covers 14 residues. Germline V lookup: CDR1 SNHLY, CDR2 FYNNEI. The CDR3 DNA is TGTGCCAGCAGTGCTAGGCAGGGCGACTCACCCCTCCACTTT. As protein: CASSARQGDSPLHF.

The chain carries TRBV9 and TRBJ2-3, with D possibly being TRBD2 (6 bases). The CDR3 is 14 amino acids. Germline loops: CDR1 SGDLS, CDR2 YYNGEE. V lost 4 bases and J lost 1, with 10 bases in between. This chain's CDR3 is CASSPGLRTDTQYF. CDR3 nucleotides: TGTGCCAGCAGCCCGGGACTTCGCACAGATACGCAGTATTTT.

The chain links TRBV19 to TRBJ1-5, with unresolved D. Germline assignment: CDR1 LNHDA and CDR2 SQIVND (reference sequence). The CDR3 extends over 16 amino acids. V was trimmed by 5 bases and J by 5 bases, leaving 19 bases between them. CDR3 DNA sequence: TGTGCCAGTAGTTCCCGGGTTAACAGCCTCGATCAGCCCCAGCATTTT. It translates to CASSSRVNSLDQPQHF.

V usage is TRBV12-5 and J usage is TRBJ2-2; 7 bases line up with TRBD2. V shed 4 bases and J 6 bases; nucleotides not matched to a gene: 8. The V gene's germline CDR1 is LGHNT and CDR2 FRNRAP. The CDR3 runs to 15 residues. The CDR3 DNA is TGTGCTAGTGGTTCGGGACTAAGCTCGTCCGGGGAGCTGTTTTTT. Its protein is CASGSGLSSSGELFF.

The rearrangement links TRBV5-1 to TRBJ1-1, with a weak D call TRBD1 (5 bases). There are 15 residues in the CDR3. The germline V gene encodes CDR1 SGHRS and CDR2 YFSETQ. V was shortened by 3 bases and J by 8 bases, with 20 bases between the two germline ends. The CDR3 is CASSSKITVDSEAFF. DNA for the CDR3: TGCGCCAGCAGCTCTAAAATTACAGTCGACAGCGAAGCTTTCTTT.

V gene TRBV7-8 combines with J gene TRBJ1-5; D remains unclear. The length of the CDR3 is 17 residues. CDR1 is SGHVS and CDR2 is FQNEAQ in the germline V gene. Deletions cut 1 base from V and 5 bases from J, with 18 bases between. CDR3 sequence reads: CASSLGLERQAYQPQHF. CDR3 coding DNA: TGTGCCAGCAGCTTAGGGTTGGAGAGGCAAGCCTATCAGCCCCAGCATTTT.

The chain couples TRBV3-1 (or the pseudogene TRBV3-2) to TRBJ1-1, with 9 bases fitting TRBD1. The ends lost 5 bases at V and 6 bases at J; junction bases unmatched: 13. The CDR3 has 16 amino acids. The germline gives CDR1 LGHDT, CDR2 YNNKEL (reference sequence). The CDR3: CASSSNGQGPGAEAFF. CDR3 coding DNA: TGTGCCAGCAGCTCGAATGGACAGGGGCCAGGGGCTGAAGCTTTCTTT.

V usage is TRBV12-3 or TRBV12-4 and J usage is TRBJ1-2; possible D gene TRBD1, 5 bases. The CDR3 covers 13 residues. Trimming removed 5 bases from V and 4 bases from J, with 11 bases in between. CDR3 amino acids: CASSLQGSYGYTF. The DNA for the CDR3 is TGTGCCAGCAGTCTTCAGGGTAGCTATGGCTACACCTTC.

The J gene is TRBJ2-6, the V gene TRBV7-3, with D perhaps matching TRBD2 (6 bases). The CDR3 totals 14 residues. Looked up from germline, CDR1 is SGHTA and CDR2 is FQGTGA. Trimming took off 5 bases at V and 1 base at J, with 6 bases between the two ends. The chain's CDR3 is CASSLASGANVLTF. CDR3 nucleotides: TGTGCCAGCAGCCTAGCGTCTGGGGCCAACGTCCTGACTTTC.

This clone has a single count. This chain joins TRBV2 and TRBJ1-2, with D uncertain. Trimming shortened V by 1 base and J by 4 bases, and 10 bases separated the two germline ends. The CDR3 runs to 14 residues. Germline values: CDR1 SNHLY, CDR2 FYNNEI. CDR3 region: CASSEGGLAYGYTF. CDR3 DNA sequence: TGTGCCAGCAGTGAAGGAGGGTTGGCCTATGGCTACACCTTC.

The chain is built from TRBV2 and TRBJ1-1, with D perhaps matching TRBD1 (5 bases). Germline values: CDR1 SNHLY, CDR2 FYNNEI. V was cut by 8 bases and J by 5 bases, with 12 bases left in between. The CDR3 runs 12 residues. In DNA form, the CDR3 reads TGTGCCAGCGGGTATTCAGGGACTGAAGCTTTCTTT. This encodes CASGYSGTEAFF.